A selection of T cell receptor beta chains follows, all from one sample in a study of blood T cell repertoires in COVID-19. Sequenced by immunoSEQ multiplex PCR; TCRdb stores in-frame clones only, minus some. This table has about 87,000 clones, approximately 86% appearing once. Sequencing was carried out using peripheral blood. Source of these receptors: a woman at least 80 years old with COVID-19, enrolled during active disease. The CDR3 runs from the conserved cysteine through the conserved F or W. Fields, in order: D gene, clone size, V gene, J gene, CDR3 protein, CDR3 DNA. D genes are given only for firm matches. Not all rows give a size; the values are once, few, many and, for expanded clones, a class.

d_call: TRBD2; clone_size: -; v_call: TRBV10-1; j_call: TRBJ2-5; cdr3_aa: CASRSGGSLETQYF; cdr3_nt: TGCGCCAGCAGAAGCGGGGGCTCTCTAGAGACCCAGTACTTC
d_call: -; clone_size: once; v_call: TRBV14; j_call: TRBJ1-1; cdr3_aa: CASSQVGQGSGEAFF; cdr3_nt: TGTGCCAGCAGCCAAGTGGGGCAGGGTAGTGGTGAAGCTTTCTTT
d_call: TRBD1; clone_size: few; v_call: TRBV7-2; j_call: TRBJ2-7; cdr3_aa: CASSSFRTGTYEQYF; cdr3_nt: TGTGCCAGCAGCTCTTTTAGGACAGGTACCTACGAGCAGTACTTC
d_call: -; clone_size: -; v_call: TRBV19; j_call: TRBJ1-2; cdr3_aa: CASSNGRVFNYGYTF; cdr3_nt: TGTGCCAGTAGTAACGGCAGGGTCTTCAACTATGGCTACACCTTC
d_call: -; clone_size: -; v_call: TRBV24-1; j_call: TRBJ1-5; cdr3_aa: CATSGGGFNQPQHF; cdr3_nt: TGTGCCACCAGTGGGGGGGGATTCAATCAGCCCCAGCATTTT
d_call: TRBD2; clone_size: -; v_call: TRBV18; j_call: TRBJ2-3; cdr3_aa: CASSPLADTDTQYF; cdr3_nt: TGTGCCAGCTCACCCCTAGCGGACACAGATACGCAGTATTTT
d_call: -; clone_size: -; v_call: TRBV5-5; j_call: TRBJ2-7; cdr3_aa: CASAGGIYEQYF; cdr3_nt: TGTGCCAGCGCTGGAGGTATCTACGAGCAGTACTTC
d_call: -; clone_size: -; v_call: TRBV28; j_call: TRBJ2-6; cdr3_aa: CASSLRQGISGANVLTF; cdr3_nt: TGTGCCAGCAGTTTAAGGCAGGGAATCTCTGGGGCCAACGTCCTGACTTTC
d_call: TRBD2; clone_size: -; v_call: TRBV27; j_call: TRBJ2-5; cdr3_aa: CASSLLAGLQETQYF; cdr3_nt: TGTGCCAGCAGTTTACTAGCGGGGCTCCAAGAGACCCAGTACTTC
d_call: -; clone_size: -; v_call: TRBV7-2; j_call: TRBJ1-2; cdr3_aa: CASSLAQGNYGYTF; cdr3_nt: TGTGCCAGCAGCTTAGCGCAGGGGAACTATGGCTACACCTTC
d_call: TRBD2; clone_size: -; v_call: TRBV3-1/TRBV3-2; j_call: TRBJ2-7; cdr3_aa: CASTRAGGLWYEQYF; cdr3_nt: TGTGCCAGCACCCGAGCGGGAGGGCTTTGGTACGAGCAGTACTTC
d_call: TRBD2; clone_size: -; v_call: TRBV18; j_call: TRBJ2-5; cdr3_aa: CASSPKTSGLRETQYF; cdr3_nt: TGTGCCAGCTCACCAAAGACTAGCGGGTTAAGAGAGACCCAGTACTTC
d_call: TRBD1; clone_size: -; v_call: TRBV29-1; j_call: TRBJ2-5; cdr3_aa: CSVERGPETQYF; cdr3_nt: TGCAGCGTTGAGAGGGGGCCGGAGACCCAGTACTTC
d_call: -; clone_size: -; v_call: TRBV3-1/TRBV3-2; j_call: TRBJ2-3; cdr3_aa: CASSQNWAGTDTQYF; cdr3_nt: TGTGCCAGCAGCCAAAACTGGGCAGGCACAGATACGCAGTATTTT
d_call: -; clone_size: -; v_call: TRBV23-1; j_call: TRBJ2-6; cdr3_aa: CASSQPGAGPGANVLTF; cdr3_nt: TGCGCCAGCAGTCAACCAGGAGCAGGGCCTGGGGCCAACGTCCTGACTTTC
d_call: -; clone_size: -; v_call: TRBV7-3; j_call: TRBJ2-3; cdr3_aa: CASSPHRVSTDTQYF; cdr3_nt: TGTGCCAGCAGCCCGCACCGGGTGAGCACAGATACGCAGTATTTT
d_call: -; clone_size: -; v_call: TRBV2; j_call: TRBJ1-5; cdr3_aa: CASSEFRDGRQPQHF; cdr3_nt: TGTGCCAGCAGTGAATTCAGGGACGGGAGGCAGCCCCAGCATTTT
d_call: -; clone_size: -; v_call: TRBV11-2; j_call: TRBJ1-5; cdr3_aa: CASSPATGLQPQHF; cdr3_nt: TGTGCCAGCAGCCCGGCTACAGGGCTTCAGCCCCAGCATTTT
d_call: TRBD1; clone_size: -; v_call: TRBV30; j_call: TRBJ2-2; cdr3_aa: CAWRGAGGLGTGELFF; cdr3_nt: TGTGCCTGGAGGGGCGCAGGGGGCTTAGGGACCGGGGAGCTGTTTTTT
d_call: -; clone_size: few; v_call: TRBV5-8; j_call: TRBJ2-7; cdr3_aa: CASSFPGYYEQYF; cdr3_nt: TGTGCCAGCAGCTTTCCAGGGTACTACGAGCAGTACTTC
d_call: TRBD1; clone_size: -; v_call: TRBV6-5; j_call: TRBJ2-7; cdr3_aa: CASSPDRGVGEQYF; cdr3_nt: TGTGCCAGCAGTCCCGACAGGGGGGTGGGCGAGCAGTACTTC
d_call: TRBD1; clone_size: -; v_call: TRBV12-3/TRBV12-4; j_call: TRBJ2-3; cdr3_aa: CASSPDRGTQYF; cdr3_nt: TGTGCCAGCAGCCCTGACAGGGGGACGCAGTATTTT
d_call: -; clone_size: -; v_call: TRBV30; j_call: TRBJ1-1; cdr3_aa: CAWRGWGRYTEAFF; cdr3_nt: TGTGCCTGGAGGGGGTGGGGGCGGTATACTGAAGCTTTCTTT
d_call: -; clone_size: -; v_call: TRBV12-3/TRBV12-4; j_call: TRBJ2-3; cdr3_aa: CASSLRRDTQYF; cdr3_nt: TGTGCCAGCAGTCTTAGGCGGGATACGCAGTATTTT
d_call: -; clone_size: -; v_call: TRBV6-2/TRBV6-3; j_call: TRBJ2-7; cdr3_aa: CASSGAGFPSYEQYF; cdr3_nt: TGTGCCAGCAGTGGAGCGGGCTTCCCTTCCTACGAGCAGTACTTC
d_call: -; clone_size: -; v_call: TRBV10-2; j_call: TRBJ1-1; cdr3_aa: CASSEPLVAVTEAFF; cdr3_nt: TGCGCCAGCAGTGAGCCCCTTGTTGCGGTAACTGAAGCTTTCTTT
d_call: -; clone_size: -; v_call: TRBV18; j_call: TRBJ2-2; cdr3_aa: CASSPTRARGTGELFF; cdr3_nt: TGTGCCAGCTCACCAACGAGGGCCCGAGGCACCGGGGAGCTGTTTTTT
d_call: TRBD1; clone_size: -; v_call: TRBV27; j_call: TRBJ1-1; cdr3_aa: CASSLQGAYTEAFF; cdr3_nt: TGTGCCAGCAGTCTACAGGGGGCTTACACTGAAGCTTTCTTT
d_call: TRBD2; clone_size: -; v_call: TRBV27; j_call: TRBJ2-5; cdr3_aa: CASRPSGGFQETQYF; cdr3_nt: TGTGCCAGCAGGCCGTCGGGGGGTTTCCAAGAGACCCAGTACTTC
d_call: -; clone_size: many; v_call: TRBV5-1; j_call: TRBJ2-7; cdr3_aa: CASSLAMGLSYEQYF; cdr3_nt: TGCGCCAGCAGCTTGGCCATGGGGCTCTCCTACGAGCAGTACTTC
d_call: -; clone_size: once; v_call: TRBV5-1; j_call: TRBJ1-2; cdr3_aa: CASSRDTCLTYGYTF; cdr3_nt: TGCGCCAGCAGCCGGGACACCTGTTTGACCTATGGCTACACCTTC
d_call: TRBD1; clone_size: -; v_call: TRBV6-5; j_call: TRBJ2-7; cdr3_aa: CASRGDRGFDEQYF; cdr3_nt: TGTGCCAGCAGGGGGGACAGGGGGTTCGACGAGCAGTACTTC
d_call: -; clone_size: -; v_call: TRBV11-2; j_call: TRBJ2-5; cdr3_aa: CASSLDGSGQETQYF; cdr3_nt: TGTGCCAGCAGCTTAGACGGGTCGGGGCAAGAGACCCAGTACTTC
d_call: -; clone_size: once; v_call: TRBV7-3; j_call: TRBJ2-1; cdr3_aa: CASSLGFNEQFF; cdr3_nt: TGTGCCAGCAGCTTAGGCTTCAATGAGCAGTTCTTC
d_call: TRBD1; clone_size: -; v_call: TRBV6-6; j_call: TRBJ1-2; cdr3_aa: CASTMGDSLSYTF; cdr3_nt: TGTGCCAGCACCATGGGGGACAGTCTCAGCTACACCTTC
d_call: -; clone_size: -; v_call: TRBV24-1; j_call: TRBJ1-4; cdr3_aa: CATSDARNKLFF; cdr3_nt: TGTGCCACCAGTGATGCCAGAAACAAACTGTTTTTT
d_call: -; clone_size: -; v_call: TRBV12-3/TRBV12-4; j_call: TRBJ1-3; cdr3_aa: CASSLDPGNTIYF; cdr3_nt: TGTGCCAGCAGTTTAGATCCGGGAAACACCATATATTTT
d_call: -; clone_size: -; v_call: TRBV27; j_call: TRBJ2-3; cdr3_aa: CASKRGSGGTDTQYF; cdr3_nt: TGTGCCAGCAAACGAGGGTCGGGGGGCACAGATACGCAGTATTTT
d_call: -; clone_size: -; v_call: TRBV7-9; j_call: TRBJ1-2; cdr3_aa: CASSLQGGGYTF; cdr3_nt: TGTGCCAGCAGCTTACAGGGAGGTGGCTACACCTTC
d_call: TRBD2; clone_size: -; v_call: TRBV7-9; j_call: TRBJ2-1; cdr3_aa: CASSLLRGGANEQFF; cdr3_nt: TGTGCCAGCAGCTTACTCCGCGGGGGGGCCAATGAGCAGTTCTTC
d_call: TRBD2; clone_size: -; v_call: TRBV15; j_call: TRBJ2-1; cdr3_aa: CATSRTLAGGRSAYNEQFF; cdr3_nt: TGTGCCACCAGCAGGACACTAGCGGGAGGGAGGTCGGCCTACAATGAGCAGTTCTTC
d_call: -; clone_size: -; v_call: TRBV9; j_call: TRBJ2-1; cdr3_aa: CASSVTYNEQFF; cdr3_nt: TGTGCCAGCAGCGTTACCTACAATGAGCAGTTCTTC